The rows below give T cell receptor beta chains drawn from one sample of a study of T cells after yellow fever vaccination. TCRdb passed the 5' RACE reads through MiXCR, listing each CDR3 protein once. Of some 500,000 distinct CDR3 sequences detected, 13% appear once; the ten largest clones hold over 13%. Sequencing was performed on PBMCs, taken on the day of the yellow fever booster vaccination. These receptors all stem from a young man who received the YFV17D yellow fever vaccine. CDR3s include the opening cysteine and the closing phenylalanine or tryptophan. The D gene is left open where the match is weak. Size tells how often a clone was seen (once, few, many) or the class of an expanded clone, and some rows leave it out.

TRBJ2-7 NA few TRBV20-1 CSARGGRSGQLREQYF TGCAGTGCTAGAGGGGGGAGGAGCGGGCAACTTCGCGAGCAGTACTTC
TRBJ2-7 NA NA TRBV4-3 CASSQDWAPLISYEQYF TGCGCCAGCAGCCAAGATTGGGCCCCCTTAATCTCCTACGAGCAGTACTTC
TRBJ2-1 NA many TRBV5-1 CASHTSSYNEQFF TGCGCCAGTCATACGAGCTCCTACAATGAGCAGTTCTTC
TRBJ1-5 NA NA TRBV10-3 CATREGGGSNQPQHF TGTGCCACGAGGGAGGGCGGGGGAAGCAATCAGCCCCAGCATTTT
TRBJ2-7 TRBD1 few TRBV7-2 CASSPRTGQRYEQYF TGTGCCAGCAGCCCTAGAACGGGACAGCGCTACGAGCAGTACTTC
TRBJ2-1 TRBD2 many TRBV4-3 CASSQGASGNEQFF TGCGCCAGCAGCCAAGGGGCTAGCGGCAATGAGCAGTTCTTC
TRBJ2-1 NA NA TRBV20-1 CSALVGGRGNEQFF TGCAGTGCTCTGGTCGGGGGCCGGGGGAATGAGCAGTTCTTC
TRBJ2-3 TRBD2 few TRBV7-2 CASSPRTSGTLYTQYF TGTGCCAGCAGCCCTCGGACTAGCGGGACACTATATACGCAGTATTTT
TRBJ2-2 NA few TRBV19 CASSPRAGPGELFF TGTGCCAGTAGCCCCAGAGCAGGTCCCGGGGAGCTGTTTTTT
TRBJ2-1 TRBD2 many TRBV20-1 CSASRLAGPNNEQFF TGCAGTGCTAGTAGACTAGCGGGACCCAACAATGAGCAGTTCTTC
TRBJ2-7 NA NA TRBV2 CASTLGRVTYEQYF TGTGCCAGCACTCTAGGAAGGGTAACCTACGAGCAGTACTTC
TRBJ2-7 TRBD2 few TRBV6-1 CASTGLAGVRYEQYF TGTGCCAGCACTGGACTAGCGGGAGTTCGCTACGAGCAGTACTTC
TRBJ2-1 TRBD2 NA TRBV7-6 CASSLQTSGLYNEQFF TGTGCCAGCAGCTTGCAGACTAGCGGGCTCTACAATGAGCAGTTCTTC
TRBJ2-2 NA few TRBV7-9 CASSLGSTYTGELFF TGTGCCAGCAGCTTAGGGAGTACATACACCGGGGAGCTGTTTTTT
TRBJ2-2 TRBD1 NA TRBV14 CASSQTGGGTGELFF TGTGCCAGCAGCCAGACAGGGGGTGGCACCGGGGAGCTGTTTTTT
TRBJ1-1 NA many TRBV29-1 CSVSQGWEAFF TGCAGCGTCTCGCAGGGTTGGGAAGCTTTCTTT
TRBJ2-3 TRBD1 few TRBV20-1 CSASGTGGTDTQYF TGCAGTGCTTCCGGGACAGGGGGCACAGATACGCAGTATTTT
TRBJ2-2 NA many TRBV7-2 CASSLVGGVTGELFF TGTGCCAGCAGCCTGGTTGGAGGGGTCACCGGGGAGCTGTTTTTT
TRBJ2-1 TRBD2 NA TRBV12-3/TRBV12-4 CASRSGSEQFF TGTGCCAGCAGAAGCGGGAGTGAGCAGTTCTTC
TRBJ2-7 NA few TRBV10-3 CAITATRNDEQYF TGTGCCATCACCGCCACACGGAACGACGAGCAGTACTTC
TRBJ1-5 TRBD1 few TRBV12-3/TRBV12-4 CASSWTGDQPQHF TGTGCCAGCAGCTGGACAGGGGATCAGCCCCAGCATTTT
TRBJ1-5 NA NA TRBV29-1 CSVAHTRDQPQHF TGCAGCGTTGCCCACACAAGGGATCAGCCCCAGCATTTT
TRBJ2-1 NA few TRBV6-2/TRBV6-3 CASSPLSGRYNEQFF TGTGCCAGCAGCCCACTTAGCGGTCGGTACAATGAGCAGTTCTTC
TRBJ2-7 NA few TRBV7-9 CASSASRGRGYEQYF TGTGCCAGCAGCGCCTCTCGGGGTAGGGGCTACGAGCAGTACTTC
TRBJ2-7 TRBD2 NA TRBV7-2 CASSSLAGGPYEQYF TGTGCCAGCAGCTCACTAGCGGGAGGACCCTACGAGCAGTACTTC
TRBJ2-2 TRBD2 few TRBV5-1 CASSGRAGGTGELFF TGCGCCAGCAGCGGCAGGGCGGGAGGTACCGGGGAGCTGTTTTTT
TRBJ2-5 NA NA TRBV29-1 CSVRVYQETQYF TGCAGCGTTCGGGTATACCAAGAGACCCAGTACTTC
TRBJ2-7 TRBD2 few TRBV5-5 CASSRGLAYEQYF TGTGCCAGCAGCCGAGGACTAGCCTACGAGCAGTACTTC
TRBJ2-1 NA few TRBV27 CASKPLSATTTSSYNEQFF TGTGCCAGCAAACCCCTCAGCGCGACTACCACCAGCTCCTACAATGAGCAGTTCTTC
TRBJ2-5 NA NA TRBV5-1 CASSPDMAETQYF TGCGCCAGCAGTCCCGACATGGCAGAGACCCAGTACTTC
TRBJ2-5 TRBD2 NA TRBV27 CASSTSSGSGKTQYF TGTGCCAGCTCGACCTCTAGCGGGAGTGGAAAGACCCAGTACTTC
TRBJ2-2 NA NA TRBV5-1 CASSFANGELFF TGCGCCAGCAGCTTCGCTAACGGGGAGCTGTTTTTT
TRBJ2-3 TRBD2 NA TRBV20-1 CSAPKAGPTDTQYF TGCAGTGCTCCCAAAGCGGGACCTACAGATACGCAGTATTTT
TRBJ2-7 TRBD2 few TRBV10-3 CAISDLFPGGDGWYEQYF TGTGCCATCAGTGACCTATTCCCGGGAGGGGATGGGTGGTACGAGCAGTACTTC
TRBJ2-7 NA few TRBV7-2 CASSLAGEHYEQYF TGTGCCAGCAGCTTAGCCGGGGAGCACTACGAGCAGTACTTC
TRBJ2-5 NA NA TRBV5-1 CASTGAGTLQETQYF TGCGCCAGCACAGGGGCGGGGACCCTCCAAGAGACCCAGTACTTC
TRBJ2-1 TRBD2 few TRBV12-3/TRBV12-4 CASSLGLAGMYNEQFF TGTGCCAGCAGCCTTGGACTAGCGGGCATGTACAATGAGCAGTTCTTC
TRBJ1-2 TRBD1 NA TRBV29-1 CSVEGTGGDYGYTF TGCAGTGTTGAAGGGACAGGGGGCGACTATGGCTACACCTTC
TRBJ2-7 TRBD1 few TRBV5-1 CASSFDGQGKFYEQYF TGCGCCAGCAGCTTTGACGGACAGGGGAAGTTCTACGAGCAGTACTTC
TRBJ2-5 NA NA TRBV29-1 CSVHPSGQETQYF TGCAGCGTTCACCCCAGCGGCCAAGAGACCCAGTACTTC
TRBJ2-7 NA NA TRBV27 CASSSHLGEQYF TGTGCCAGCAGTTCTCATTTGGGGGAGCAGTACTTC
TRBJ2-1 TRBD2 few TRBV5-1 CASSLYWTSGTSYNEQFF TGCGCCAGCAGCTTGTACTGGACTAGCGGGACGTCCTACAATGAGCAGTTCTTC
TRBJ2-3 NA NA TRBV18 CASSPPNTLDTQYF TGTGCCAGCTCACCACCGAACACCCTAGATACGCAGTATTTT
TRBJ2-1 TRBD2 NA TRBV9 CASSRTAGGGRNEQFF TGTGCCAGCAGTCGGACCGCGGGAGGCGGGAGAAATGAGCAGTTCTTC
TRBJ1-5 NA NA TRBV27 CASAYRPNQPQHF TGTGCCAGCGCTTACAGGCCCAATCAGCCCCAGCATTTT
TRBJ2-6 NA NA TRBV5-1 CASSLDGDSGANVLTF TGCGCCAGCAGCTTGGATGGGGACTCTGGGGCCAACGTCCTGACTTTC
TRBJ1-6 TRBD1 NA TRBV30 CAWSAGGAGFSPLHF TGTGCCTGGAGTGCAGGGGGCGCTGGATTTTCACCCCTCCACTTT
TRBJ2-1 NA few TRBV9 CASSARLGHEQFF TGTGCCAGCAGCGCAAGATTGGGGCATGAGCAGTTCTTC
TRBJ2-5 TRBD2 NA TRBV12-3/TRBV12-4 CASSFWLAGRTETQYF TGTGCCAGCAGTTTCTGGCTAGCGGGAAGGACAGAGACCCAGTACTTC
TRBJ2-3 TRBD2 few TRBV9 CASSPTGGWGDTQYF TGTGCCAGCAGCCCGACGGGAGGGTGGGGAGATACGCAGTATTTT
TRBJ2-3 NA few TRBV10-3 CAISESRGLSTDTQYF TGTGCCATCAGTGAGTCTCGGGGCCTCAGCACAGATACGCAGTATTTT
TRBJ2-3 TRBD2 NA TRBV29-1 CSVAGTSGRADTQYF TGCAGCGTTGCCGGGACTAGCGGGAGGGCAGATACGCAGTATTTT
TRBJ1-2 TRBD1 NA TRBV3-1 CASSERDSRGYTF TGTGCCAGCAGCGAAAGGGACAGCCGAGGCTACACCTTC
TRBJ2-2 NA many TRBV4-1 CASSQDPLGGELFF TGCGCCAGCAGCCAAGATCCACTTGGAGGGGAGCTGTTTTTT
TRBJ2-5 NA NA TRBV20-1 CSARPAGKETQYF TGCAGTGCTAGACCAGCAGGAAAAGAGACCCAGTACTTC
TRBJ2-7 TRBD1 few TRBV5-1 CASRPQGFVWEQYF TGCGCCAGCAGGCCACAGGGGTTTGTGTGGGAGCAGTACTTC
TRBJ2-3 TRBD2 NA TRBV20-1 CSAYSGRRTPRTDTQYF TGCAGTGCTTATAGCGGGAGGCGAACTCCTCGCACAGATACGCAGTATTTT
TRBJ2-6 NA NA TRBV6-2/TRBV6-3 CASSYSVGSSGANVLTF TGTGCCAGCAGTTACAGTGTGGGATCCTCTGGGGCCAACGTCCTGACTTTC
TRBJ2-4 NA few TRBV29-1 CSVSPGQKNIQYF TGCAGCGTGTCCCCGGGGCAGAAAAACATTCAGTACTTC